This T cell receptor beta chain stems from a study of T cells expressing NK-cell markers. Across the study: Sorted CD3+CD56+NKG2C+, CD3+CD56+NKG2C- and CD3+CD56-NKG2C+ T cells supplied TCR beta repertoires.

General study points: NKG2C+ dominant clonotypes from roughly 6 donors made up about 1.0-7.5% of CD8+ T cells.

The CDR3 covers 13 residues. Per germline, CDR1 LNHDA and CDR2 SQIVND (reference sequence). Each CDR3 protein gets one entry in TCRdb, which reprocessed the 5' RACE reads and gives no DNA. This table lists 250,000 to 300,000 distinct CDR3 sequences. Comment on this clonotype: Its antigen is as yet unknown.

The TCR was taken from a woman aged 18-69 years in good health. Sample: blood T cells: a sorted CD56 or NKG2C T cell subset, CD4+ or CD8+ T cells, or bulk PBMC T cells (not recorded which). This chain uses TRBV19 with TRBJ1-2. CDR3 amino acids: CASSRVTNYGYTF.